A single sample is the source of the 14 T cell receptor beta chains below, sequenced in a study of molecular identifiers for immune sequencing clone quantification. TCRdb itself ran the PCR reads through MiXCR, one entry per CDR3 protein. The table shows 62,000 or so distinct CDR3 sequences, with over 15% occurring only once. Sequencing was done on a sample of naive CD8+ T cells from blood, with Jurkat cell RNA spiked in. Subset defined: FACS-sorted CD8+CD4-CCR7+CD45RA+ naive T cells. Every receptor here comes from a human donor in good health. Some libraries in this study had Jurkat cell RNA spiked in.

This clonotype showed up many times. The V and J genes are TRBV7-2 and TRBJ2-1; D unclear. Trimming shortened V by 1 base and J by 12 bases, and 10 bases separated the two germline ends. This CDR3 has 12 amino acids. Per germline, CDR1 SGHTA and CDR2 FQGNSA. The CDR3 region has the DNA TGTGCCAGCAGCTTAGTACCTAGTGGGCAGTTCTTC. Translated: CASSLVPSGQFF.

There are many counts of this clonotype. J is TRBJ2-7 and V is TRBV27; TRBD2 agrees at 8 bases. The trim removed 5 bases at V and 6 bases at J, leaving 6 bases unmatched. Per the germline V gene, CDR1 is MNHEY and CDR2 is SMNVEV (reference sequence). The CDR3 runs to 13 residues. The CDR3 spells CASSGGGLGEQYF. The CDR3 DNA reads as TGTGCCAGCAGTGGCGGGGGGTTGGGCGAGCAGTACTTC.

The chain combines TRBV1 with TRBJ2-1; the listed D gene, TRBD1, was not tested against the DNA. TRBV1 is assigned pseudogene status. The length of the CDR3 is 16 residues. CDR3 residues: CTSSQDYGGTGNEQFF. CDR3 DNA: TGCACCAGCAGCCAAGATTATGGAGGGACAGGCAATGAGCAGTTCTTC.

This clonotype was found many times. The chain combines TRBV29-1 with TRBJ1-1; 8 nucleotides line up with TRBD1. The length of the CDR3 is 15 residues. CDR1 SQVTM and CDR2 ANQGSEA come from the germline V gene. The J segment lost 4 bases and the V segment lost 2 bases, leaving 9 bases of the junction unmatched. The CDR3 DNA reads TGCAGCGTTGAACCGGCGGACAGGGAAGGCACTGAAGCTTTCTTT. It codes for CSVEPADREGTEAFF.

The table lists this clonotype with many counts. The J gene is TRBJ2-7, the V gene TRBV2; D may be TRBD2 (5 bases). V was cut by 7 bases and J by 0 bases, with 10 bases left in between. The CDR3 sequence is 13 residues long. In germline, CDR1 is SNHLY, CDR2 FYNNEI. CDR3 nucleotides: TGTGCCAGCATGGGAGCGTTCTCCTACGAGCAGTACTTC. Its protein is CASMGAFSYEQYF.

This clonotype was observed a handful of times. The chain recombines TRBV27 with TRBJ1-6; 11 nucleotides align to TRBD1. The germline gives CDR1 MNHEY, CDR2 SMNVEV (reference sequence). This CDR3 has 15 residues. Losses at the gene ends were 3 bases for V and 6 bases for J; bases not matched to a gene: 1. The CDR3 protein is CASSLGTGGNSPLHF. As DNA, the CDR3 is TGTGCCAGCAGTTTGGGGACAGGGGGTAATTCACCCCTCCACTTT.

This clonotype was found many times. The rearrangement links TRBV6-1 to TRBJ1-5; 8 nucleotides line up with TRBD1. This CDR3 is 15 amino acids long. The V and J ends lost 5 bases and 7 bases, in that order; junction bases with no gene match: 10. CDR1 MNHNS and CDR2 SASEGT come from the germline V gene. CDR3 amino acids: CASSHSRGRGQPQHF. As DNA, the CDR3 is TGTGCCAGCAGTCACTCCAGGGGGCGCGGGCAGCCCCAGCATTTT.

This clonotype was counted many times. The rearrangement uses TRBV4-1 and TRBJ2-7, with D possibly being TRBD2 (6 bases). Trimming took off 1 base at V and 4 bases at J, with 8 bases between the two ends. Germline V gene sequence: CDR1 MGHRA, CDR2 YSYEKL. The CDR3 is made up of 13 amino acids. The CDR3 DNA reads TGCGCCAGCAGCCAAGCGGGAGCTTACGAGCAGTACTTC. Protein: CASSQAGAYEQYF.

The chain carries TRBV20-1 and TRBJ2-7, with D hard to call. Per the germline V gene, CDR1 is DFQATT and CDR2 is SNEGSKA (reference sequence). Between the trimmed V and J ends, which lost 3 bases and 3 bases, there was a span of 6 bases. This CDR3 spans 11 amino acids. The CDR3 DNA is TGCAGTGCTAGCGAAGACTACGAGCAGTACTTC. Translating gives CSASEDYEQYF.

The table lists this clonotype with many counts. The chain links TRBV13 to TRBJ2-7; D not certain. The CDR3 spans 13 residues. Germline CDR1 is PRHDT and CDR2 is FYEKMQ (reference sequence). Trimming left V 5 bases short and J 1 base short, with 9 bases between. CDR3 protein: CASSPKSSYEQYF. CDR3 nucleotides: TGTGCCAGCAGCCCCAAAAGTTCCTACGAGCAGTACTTC.

This clonotype was recorded at least ten times. The V call is TRBV6-5, the J call TRBJ2-5; D is ambiguous. CDR3 length: 14 amino acids. V was trimmed by 4 bases and J by 2 bases, leaving 11 bases between them. Looked up from germline, CDR1 is MNHEY and CDR2 is SVGAGI. CDR3 in amino acids: CASSSRVGQETQYF. The DNA of the CDR3 is TGTGCCAGCAGTTCGCGAGTGGGACAAGAGACCCAGTACTTC.

This clonotype was seen repeatedly, ten times or more. The chain carries TRBV27 and TRBJ1-1; TRBD1 aligns across 7 bases. V lost 6 bases, J lost 5 bases, and 12 bases stayed unmatched. The CDR3 extends over 15 amino acids. Germline loops: CDR1 MNHEY, CDR2 SMNVEV (reference sequence). The CDR3 loop reads CASSSVTTGETEAFF. In DNA form, the CDR3 reads TGTGCCAGCAGCAGCGTAACAACAGGGGAAACTGAAGCTTTCTTT.

For this clonotype: The CDR3 ends on some other residue instead of the conserved phenylalanine or tryptophan, so this is likely a read error. The chain employs TRBV29-1 and TRBJ1-5; D unclear. Trimming took off 6 bases at V and 2 bases at J, with 11 bases between the two ends. CDR1 and CDR2 (germline): SQVTM, ANQGSEA. This CDR3 has 13 residues. CDR3 sequence (DNA): TGCAGCGTCGAGGATGGCGGCAATCAGCCCCAGCATCTT. This sequence encodes CSVEDGGNQPQHL.

Many counts were recorded for this clonotype. The CDR3: CASHSGGTDTQYF. The CDR3 nucleotides read TGTGCCAGCCATTCGGGGGGCACAGATACGCAGTATTTT. V usage is TRBV7-9 and J usage is TRBJ2-3, with D possibly being TRBD2 (6 bases). The CDR3 totals 13 residues. V was cut by 8 bases and J by 1 base, with 10 bases left in between. Germline lookup yields CDR1 SEHNR and CDR2 FQNEAQ (reference sequence).